These 8 T cell receptor beta chains share one sample of origin, sequenced in a study of shared clonotypes between healthy human individuals. The repertoire was sequenced with immunoSEQ multiplex PCR; TCRdb's copy has only in-frame clones and lacks some. In the table there are approximately 500,000 clones, roughly 80% of which are singletons. Sequenced sample: PBMCs. Receptors originate from a woman aged 40 to 50 in good health. Some clones in this sample may be carry-over from other donors' samples.

The V gene is TRBV13, the J gene TRBJ2-1, with 12 bases matching TRBD2. The CDR3 runs to 20 residues. The germline V gene encodes CDR1 PRHDT and CDR2 FYEKMQ (reference sequence). Losses at the gene ends were 7 bases for V and 0 bases for J; bases not matched to a gene: 16. CDR3 loop: CASNRETSGSNRGSYNEQFF. CDR3 sequence (DNA): TGTGCCAGCAACAGGGAGACTAGCGGGAGTAACAGGGGCTCCTACAATGAGCAGTTCTTC.

The J gene is TRBJ1-2, the V gene TRBV7-2; perhaps TRBD1 as D (6 bases). This CDR3 is built from 12 residues. V was shortened by 5 bases and J by 8 bases, with 12 bases between the two germline ends. The germline V gene has CDR1 SGHTA and CDR2 FQGNSA. The CDR3, as DNA: TGTGCCAGCAGCGAGGGACAAGGCGGCTACACCTTC. It yields the protein CASSEGQGGYTF. Based on the CDR3 plus reference TRBV7-2 and TRBJ1-2, the full variable domain is GAGVSQSPSNKVTEKGKDVELRCDPISGHTALYWYRQSLGQGLEFLIYFQGNSAPDKSGLPSDRFSAERTGGSVSTLTIQRTQQEDSAVYLCASSEGQGGYTFGSGTRLTVV.

Of note for this clone: This sequence is one base from a far larger clone and is likely a read error. Other DNA sequences from this sample encode an identical CDR3 as well. The chain carries TRBV6-5 and TRBJ2-3; 10 positions agree with TRBD2. The CDR3 totals 16 residues. Germline CDR1 and CDR2: MNHEY and SVGAGI. CDR3 sequence: CASSYTPSGSTDTQYF. The CDR3 DNA reads as TGTGCCAGCAGTTACACCCCTAGCGGGAGCACAGATACACAGTATTTT.

This clone has just a few counts. This likely stems from a read error, as it lies one base from a far larger clone. The gene calls are TRBV29-1 and TRBJ2-5; the D gene is possibly TRBD2 (5 bases). There are 17 residues in the CDR3. The germline CDR1 and CDR2 sequences are SQVTM and ANQGSEA. CDR3 region: CSVEDRSRVNFQGTQYF. For the CDR3, the DNA is TGCAGCGTTGAAGATCGCTCGCGGGTGAATTTCCAAGGGACCCAGTACTTC. Combining the CDR3 with reference TRBV29-1 and TRBJ2-5 gives the whole variable domain SAVISQKPSRDICQRGTSLTIQCQVDSQVTMMFWYRQQPGQSLTLIATANQGSEATYESGFVIDKFPISRPNLTFSTLTVSNMSPEDSSIYLCSVEDRSRVNFQGTQYFGPGTRLLVL.

This chain joins TRBV18 and TRBJ2-7, with D uncertain. The CDR3 runs 16 residues. CDR1 and CDR2 from the germline V gene are KGHSH and LQKENI. The V end lost 6 bases, the J end lost 0 bases, and 18 bases lay between the germline ends. CDR3 nucleotides: TGTGCCAGCTCCTCTCGAAGGCAGGATCCCTCCTACGAGCAGTACTTC. This translates into CASSSRRQDPSYEQYF.

This clone was counted ten times or more. The CDR3 region has the DNA TGTGCCAGCAGCGGACTGTCCTTCTACAATGAGCAGTTCTTC. Translated: CASSGLSFYNEQFF. This chain joins TRBV11-2 and TRBJ2-1; TRBD2 might be the D (5 bases). Germline loops: CDR1 SGHAT, CDR2 FQNNGV. There are 14 residues in the CDR3. V was shortened by 5 bases and J by 3 bases, with 11 bases between the two germline ends.

For this clone: A far larger clone is off by one base, so a read error is likely. The V gene is TRBV2, the J gene TRBJ2-3, with 10 bases identical to TRBD1. Germline-derived CDR1 and CDR2 are SNHLY and FYNNEI. The CDR3 is made up of 15 amino acids. The J segment lost 4 bases and the V segment lost 5 bases, leaving 6 bases of the junction unmatched. In DNA, the CDR3 is TGTGCCAGCAGTATGGACAGGGGGGCCGCAGATACGCAGTATTTT. Translated: CASSMDRGAADTQYF.

This clone was observed a handful of times. A much bigger clone sits one base away, suggesting this may be a read error. This specimen includes other DNA sequences encoding the same CDR3. The V and J genes are TRBV19 and TRBJ2-5; D possibly corresponds to TRBD2 (5 bases). Germline-derived CDR1 and CDR2 are LNHDA and SQIVND (reference sequence). CDR3 length equals 13 residues. V shed 5 bases and J shed 4 bases, with 11 bases lying between them. The chain's CDR3 is CASSATGGETQYF. The CDR3 nucleotides read TGTGCCAGTAGTGCCACTGGAGGAGAGACCCAGTACTTC.